This T cell receptor (beta chain) is from a study of identical twins. This clonotype appeared a few times. Trimming took off 2 bases at V and 3 bases at J, with 18 bases between the two ends. The CDR3 extends over 17 amino acids. From the 5' RACE reads, TCRdb called clonotypes with MiXCR, one entry per CDR3 protein. Altogether fewer than 900,000 distinct CDR3 sequences are present, less than 25% being singletons, with the ten largest covering roughly 4.3%. The same data also went into a second study, on T cells expressing NK-cell markers.

This chain uses TRBV12-3 or TRBV12-4 with TRBJ2-3; D is perhaps TRBD1 (6 bases). The material sequenced was PBMCs. The clonotype was recovered from a woman aged 18 to 35 in good health. CDR3 DNA: TGTGCCAGCAGTTTATATCCGACAGGCGGTAGGACAGATACGCAGTATTTT. It codes for CASSLYPTGGRTDTQYF.